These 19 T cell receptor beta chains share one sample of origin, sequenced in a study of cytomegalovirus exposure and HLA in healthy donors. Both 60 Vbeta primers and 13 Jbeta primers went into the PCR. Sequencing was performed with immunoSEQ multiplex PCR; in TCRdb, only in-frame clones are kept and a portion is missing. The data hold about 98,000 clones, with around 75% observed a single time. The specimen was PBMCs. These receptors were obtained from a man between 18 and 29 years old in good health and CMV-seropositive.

DNA for the CDR3: TGTGCCAGCAGCTTACTACTGGCGGGGGCCTGGGAGACCCAGTACTTC. Residues: CASSLLLAGAWETQYF. The chain has TRBV7-9 and TRBJ2-5; possible D gene TRBD2, 7 bases. This CDR3 comprises 16 residues. Trimming removed 2 bases at V and 5 bases at J, with 18 bases between. Germline V lookup: CDR1 SEHNR, CDR2 FQNEAQ (reference sequence).

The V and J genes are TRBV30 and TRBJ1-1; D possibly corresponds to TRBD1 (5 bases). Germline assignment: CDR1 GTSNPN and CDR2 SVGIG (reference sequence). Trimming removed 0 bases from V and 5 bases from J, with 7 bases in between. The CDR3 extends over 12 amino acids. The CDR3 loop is CAWSVGDTEAFF. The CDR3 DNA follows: TGTGCCTGGAGTGTAGGGGATACTGAAGCTTTCTTT.

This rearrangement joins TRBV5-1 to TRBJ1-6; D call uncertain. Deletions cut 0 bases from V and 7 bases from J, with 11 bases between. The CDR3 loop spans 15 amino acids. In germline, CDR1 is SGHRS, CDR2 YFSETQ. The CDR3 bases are TGCGCCAGCAGCTTGGAACAGTATCGAAATTCACCCCTCCACTTT. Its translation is CASSLEQYRNSPLHF.

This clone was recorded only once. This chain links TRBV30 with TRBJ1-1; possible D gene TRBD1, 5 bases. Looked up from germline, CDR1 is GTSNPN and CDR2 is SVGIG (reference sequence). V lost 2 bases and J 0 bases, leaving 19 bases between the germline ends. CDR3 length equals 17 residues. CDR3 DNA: TGTGCCTGGAGTCCTCCAGGGTTGGCTACTATGAACACTGAAGCTTTCTTT. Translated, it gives CAWSPPGLATMNTEAFF.

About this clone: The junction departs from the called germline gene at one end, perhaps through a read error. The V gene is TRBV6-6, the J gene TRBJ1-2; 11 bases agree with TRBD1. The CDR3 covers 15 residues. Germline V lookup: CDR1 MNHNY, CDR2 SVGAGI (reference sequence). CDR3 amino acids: CASSYPGQGAYGYPF. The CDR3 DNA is TGTGCCAGCAGTTACCCAGGACAGGGGGCGTATGGCTACCCCTTC.

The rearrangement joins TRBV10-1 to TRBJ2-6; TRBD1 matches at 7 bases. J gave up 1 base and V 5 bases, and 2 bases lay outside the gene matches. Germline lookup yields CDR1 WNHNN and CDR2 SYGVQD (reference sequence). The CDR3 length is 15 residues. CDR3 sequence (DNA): TGCGCCAGCAGTCCCAGGGGGTCTGGGGCCAACGTCCTGACTTTC. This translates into CASSPRGSGANVLTF.

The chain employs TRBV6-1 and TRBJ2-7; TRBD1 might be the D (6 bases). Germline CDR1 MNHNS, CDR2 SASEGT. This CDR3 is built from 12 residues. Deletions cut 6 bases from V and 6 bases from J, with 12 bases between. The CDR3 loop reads CASSETGPEQYF. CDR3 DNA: TGTGCCAGCAGCGAGACAGGCCCCGAGCAGTACTTC.

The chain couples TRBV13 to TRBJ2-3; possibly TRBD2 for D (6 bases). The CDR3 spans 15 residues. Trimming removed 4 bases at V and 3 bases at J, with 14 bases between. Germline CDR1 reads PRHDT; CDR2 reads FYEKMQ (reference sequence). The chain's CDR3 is CASSSLAVVTDTQYF. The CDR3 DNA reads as TGTGCCAGCAGCTCCTTAGCGGTGGTAACAGATACGCAGTATTTT. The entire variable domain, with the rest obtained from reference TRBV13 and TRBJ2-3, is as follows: AAGVIQSPRHLIKEKRETATLKCYPIPRHDTVYWYQQGPGQDPQFLISFYEKMQSDKGSIPDRFSAQQFSDYHSELNMSSLELGDSALYFCASSSLAVVTDTQYFGPGTRLTVL.

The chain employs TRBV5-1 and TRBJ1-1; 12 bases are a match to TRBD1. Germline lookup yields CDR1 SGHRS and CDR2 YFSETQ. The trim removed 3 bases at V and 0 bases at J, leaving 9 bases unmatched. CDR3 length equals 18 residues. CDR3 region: CASSSRARDRGLNTEAFF. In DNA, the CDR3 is TGCGCCAGCAGCTCCCGAGCCAGGGACAGGGGGCTGAACACTGAAGCTTTCTTT.

The CDR3 coding sequence is TGTGCCAGTAGTATATATTCCGGCTACGAGCAGTACTTC. It yields the protein CASSIYSGYEQYF. The rearrangement uses TRBV19 and TRBJ2-7; D uncertain. Trimming took 2 bases from V and 3 from J, leaving 8 bases between them. Germline CDR1 reads LNHDA; CDR2 reads SQIVND (reference sequence). This CDR3 is built from 13 residues.

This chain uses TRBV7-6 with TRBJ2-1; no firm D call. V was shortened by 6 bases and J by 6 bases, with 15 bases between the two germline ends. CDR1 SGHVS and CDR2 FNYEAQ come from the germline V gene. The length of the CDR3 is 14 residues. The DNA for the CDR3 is TGTGCCAGCAGTCTCAACCATCGACTCAATGAGCAGTTCTTC. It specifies CASSLNHRLNEQFF.

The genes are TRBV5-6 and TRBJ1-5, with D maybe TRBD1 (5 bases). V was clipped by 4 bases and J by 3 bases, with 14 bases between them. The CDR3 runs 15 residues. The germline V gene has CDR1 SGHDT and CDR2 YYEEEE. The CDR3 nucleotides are TGTGCCAGCAGCAGCATACAGGAACCCAATCAGCCCCAGCATTTT. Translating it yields CASSSIQEPNQPQHF.

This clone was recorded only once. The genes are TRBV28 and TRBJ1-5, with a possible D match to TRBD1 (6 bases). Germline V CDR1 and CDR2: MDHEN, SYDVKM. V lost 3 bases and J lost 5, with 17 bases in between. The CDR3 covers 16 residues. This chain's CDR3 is CASSLPGTRGYQPQHF. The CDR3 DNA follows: TGTGCCAGCAGTTTGCCTGGGACACGGGGTTATCAGCCCCAGCATTTT. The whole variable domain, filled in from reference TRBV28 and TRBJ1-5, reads DVKVTQSSRYLVKRTGEKVFLECVQDMDHENMFWYRQDPGLGLRLIYFSYDVKMKEKGDIPEGYSVSREKKERFSLILESASTNQTSMYLCASSLPGTRGYQPQHFGDGTRLSIL.

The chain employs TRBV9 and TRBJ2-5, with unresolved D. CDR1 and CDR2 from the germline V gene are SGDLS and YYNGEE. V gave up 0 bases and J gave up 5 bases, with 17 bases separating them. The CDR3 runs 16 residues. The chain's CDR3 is CASSVGLVPLWETQYF. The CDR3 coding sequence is TGTGCCAGCAGCGTAGGGTTAGTTCCTTTGTGGGAGACCCAGTACTTC.

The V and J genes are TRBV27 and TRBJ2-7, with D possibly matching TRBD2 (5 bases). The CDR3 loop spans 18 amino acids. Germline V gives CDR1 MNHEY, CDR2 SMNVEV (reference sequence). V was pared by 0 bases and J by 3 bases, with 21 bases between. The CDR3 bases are TGTGCCAGCAGTTTATCTTCGCCGGTCAGGCCGGGGAACTACGAGCAGTACTTC. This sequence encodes CASSLSSPVRPGNYEQYF.

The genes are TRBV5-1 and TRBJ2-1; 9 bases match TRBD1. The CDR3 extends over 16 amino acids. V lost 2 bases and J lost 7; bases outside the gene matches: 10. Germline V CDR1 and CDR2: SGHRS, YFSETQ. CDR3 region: CASSLYRDRVGNEQFF. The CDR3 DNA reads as TGCGCCAGCAGCTTATACCGGGACAGGGTAGGTAATGAGCAGTTCTTC.

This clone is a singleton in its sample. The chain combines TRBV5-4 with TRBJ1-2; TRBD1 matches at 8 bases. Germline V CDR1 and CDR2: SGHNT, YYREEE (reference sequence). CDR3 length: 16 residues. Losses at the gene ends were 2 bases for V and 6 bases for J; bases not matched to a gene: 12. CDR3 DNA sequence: TGTGCCAGCAGCTTTTGGGACAGGCCCTTGTTGGATGGCTACACCTTC. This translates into CASSFWDRPLLDGYTF.

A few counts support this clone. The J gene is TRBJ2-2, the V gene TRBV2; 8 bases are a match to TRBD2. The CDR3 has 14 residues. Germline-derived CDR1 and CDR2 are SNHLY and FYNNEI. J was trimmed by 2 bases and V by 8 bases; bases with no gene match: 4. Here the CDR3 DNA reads TGTGCCAGCGTTAGCGGGGTCAACACCGGGGAGCTGTTTTTT. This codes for CASVSGVNTGELFF.

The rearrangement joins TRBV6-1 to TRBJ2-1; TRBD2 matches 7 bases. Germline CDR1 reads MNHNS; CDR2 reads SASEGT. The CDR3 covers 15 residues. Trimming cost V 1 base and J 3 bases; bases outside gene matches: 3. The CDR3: CASSEVSGDYNEQFF. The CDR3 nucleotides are TGTGCCAGCAGTGAAGTGAGCGGGGACTACAATGAGCAGTTCTTC.